The TCR beta chain described here comes from a study of shared clonotypes between healthy human individuals. Overall study findings and caveats: Shared clonotypes across all four donors exceeded non-shared ones in generation probability.

TCRdb keeps only in-frame clones here, not all; method: immunoSEQ multiplex PCR. The sample holds roughly 700,000 clones, approximately 79% seen once. Turning to this clone: Its target is not known. This sample also contains other DNA sequences that code for the same CDR3.

Free of recent acute infections or vaccinations, the donors were healthy HIV-negative adults. Sequences were obtained from memory CD4+ T cells sorted from blood. Subset denoted: CD45RA-negative fraction. The receptor was derived from a woman younger than 45 in good health.

The DNA for the CDR3 is TGTGCCAGCAGCTTAGAGGTCGGGCAGTACTTC. It encodes CASSLEVGQYF. This chain links TRBV11-2 with TRBJ2-7; D gene uncertain. The V and J ends lost 0 bases and 9 bases respectively, with 6 bases between them. Looked up from germline, CDR1 is SGHAT and CDR2 is FQNNGV. The CDR3 spans 11 residues. Combining the CDR3 with reference TRBV11-2 and TRBJ2-7 gives the whole variable domain EAGVAQSPRYKIIEKRQSVAFWCNPISGHATLYWYQQILGQGPKLLIQFQNNGVVDDSQLPKDRFSAERLKGVDSTLKIQPAKLEDSAVYLCASSLEVGQYFGPGTRLTVT.